This T cell receptor (beta chain) was sequenced during a study of T cell responses to AZD1222 COVID-19 vaccine. About the study: Pooled together were second doses at about 4 or about 12 weeks.

Germline values: CDR1 LGHDT, CDR2 YNNKEL (reference sequence). The CDR3 is made up of 14 amino acids. Trimming removed 3 bases from V and 3 bases from J, with 12 bases in between. Some clones are missing from TCRdb's copy, which holds only in-frame ones; the method was immunoSEQ multiplex PCR. The sample holds around 97,000 clones, about nine tenths seen once. The sample here was peripheral blood, taken on day 0 of AZD1222 vaccination. The chain has TRBV3-1 (or the pseudogene TRBV3-2) and TRBJ2-7, with D perhaps matching TRBD1 (5 bases). The clonotype comes from an adult in good health. DNA for the CDR3: TGTGCCAGCAGCCAGCAGGGCTCTTACTACGAGCAGTACTTC. It translates to CASSQQGSYYEQYF.